This T cell receptor (beta chain) came from a study of cytomegalovirus exposure and HLA in healthy donors. PCR employed 60 Vbeta and 13 Jbeta primers. Data came from immunoSEQ multiplex PCR; TCRdb stores just in-frame clones and leaves some out. The sample holds 100,000 to 150,000 clones, about 72% seen once. This clone was detected a few times. J gave up 6 bases and V 1 base, and 7 bases lay outside the gene matches. This CDR3 comprises 15 residues. The germline V gene has CDR1 MGHRA and CDR2 YSYEKL. Source material: PBMCs. The gene calls are TRBV4-1 and TRBJ1-2, with 8 positions matching TRBD1. The source of this sequence is a man aged 45-65 years in good health and CMV-seropositive. CDR3 protein: CASSQADRVKDGYTF. As DNA, the CDR3 is TGCGCCAGCAGCCAAGCGGACAGGGTGAAAGATGGCTACACCTTC.